A single sample gave rise to the 11 T cell receptor beta chains below, sequenced in a study of long-term antiretroviral therapy in people with HIV. immunoSEQ v3.0 was run at survey level. Some clones are missing from TCRdb's copy, which holds only in-frame ones; the method was immunoSEQ multiplex PCR. The sample includes 7,000 or so clones, 73% of them seen just once. Sample: unsorted PBMCs, taken 0.2 years after starting antiretroviral therapy. All receptors derive from a man aged 35-49 years with HIV.

The gene calls are TRBV7-9 and TRBJ1-2; 8 nucleotides line up with TRBD1. This CDR3 region has 17 residues. Germline CDR1 and CDR2: SEHNR and FQNEAQ (reference sequence). The V gene end was trimmed by 5 bases and the J gene end by 3 bases; junction bases not matched to a gene: 14. Here the CDR3 DNA reads TGTGCCAGCAGCCAAAGACAGGGGAGGGCCATTGACTATGGCTACACCTTC. It translates to CASSQRQGRAIDYGYTF.

V usage is TRBV7-2 and J usage is TRBJ2-5; D remains ambiguous. Germline CDR1 SGHTA, CDR2 FQGNSA. The V gene lost 0 bases and the J gene lost 4 bases, with 6 bases spanning the gap. The length of the CDR3 is 13 residues. CDR3 sequence (DNA): TGTGCCAGCAGCTTAGCTCACGGAGAGACCCAGTACTTC. Translation: CASSLAHGETQYF.

V gene TRBV7-9 combines with J gene TRBJ2-1, with D possibly being TRBD1 (5 bases). CDR3 length: 15 residues. V lost 6 bases and J 8 bases, leaving 20 bases between the germline ends. Germline CDR1 is SEHNR and CDR2 is FQNEAQ (reference sequence). CDR3 protein: CASRYTGSSRDEQFF. In DNA, the CDR3 is TGTGCCAGCAGGTATACAGGTTCCTCTAGGGATGAGCAGTTCTTC.

V gene TRBV29-1 combines with J gene TRBJ1-1, with a tentative D call TRBD1 (5 bases). The germline V gene has CDR1 SQVTM and CDR2 ANQGSEA. Trimming took off 6 bases at V and 12 bases at J, with 17 bases between the two ends. There are 11 residues in the CDR3. For the CDR3, the DNA is TGCAGCGTCCCACGGGGACCTCGATCTTTCTTT. This translates into CSVPRGPRSFF.

V is TRBV6-1 and J is TRBJ2-1; 7 nucleotides match TRBD1. V lost 5 bases, J lost 8 bases, and 12 bases stayed unmatched. The CDR3 runs to 15 residues. Germline CDR1 and CDR2: MNHNS and SASEGT. The CDR3 is CASSFPDRAKYEQFF. CDR3 coding DNA: TGTGCCAGCAGTTTTCCCGACAGGGCGAAATATGAGCAGTTCTTC.

V is TRBV6-6 and J is TRBJ2-7; 10 bases fit TRBD1. After removal of 0 bases from V and 2 bases from J, the junction contained 1 base not matched to a gene. The CDR3 runs to 15 residues. Per the germline V gene, CDR1 is MNHNY and CDR2 is SVGAGI (reference sequence). The CDR3 DNA sequence: TGTGCCAGCAGTTACTCGGGACAGGGGACCTACGAGCAGTACTTC. Protein: CASSYSGQGTYEQYF.

The chain joins TRBV23-1 to TRBJ1-2; maybe TRBD1 (5 bases). TRBV23-1 is assigned to the ORF class and has an uncertain function. Trimming shortened V by 6 bases and J by 3 bases, and 20 bases separated the two germline ends. This CDR3 is built from 16 residues. This chain's CDR3 is CASSPHQSRGHYGYTF. The CDR3 nucleotides are TGCGCCAGCAGCCCACATCAAAGCCGGGGACACTATGGCTACACCTTC.

The rearrangement uses TRBV18 and TRBJ1-1; D is ambiguous. Trimming took 0 bases from V and 5 from J, leaving 13 bases between them. The length of the CDR3 is 15 residues. CDR1 and CDR2 from the germline V gene are KGHSH and LQKENI. The CDR3 spells CASSPPDFERTEAFF. The CDR3 DNA reads TGTGCCAGCTCACCACCCGACTTCGAAAGGACTGAAGCTTTCTTT.

This chain uses TRBV27 with TRBJ1-1; D unresolved. CDR3 size: 14 residues. V shed 2 bases and J shed 2 bases, with 9 bases lying between them. Germline V gene sequence: CDR1 MNHEY, CDR2 SMNVEV (reference sequence). CDR3 in amino acids: CASSLRGSNTEAFF. CDR3 nucleotides: TGTGCCAGCAGTTTAAGAGGGTCTAACACTGAAGCTTTCTTT.

V and J are TRBV6-5 and TRBJ2-7; 7 bases line up with TRBD1. The CDR3 contains 13 residues. With 4 bases clipped from V and 7 bases from J, the junction kept 7 bases outside the gene matches. Germline CDR1 and CDR2: MNHEY and SVGAGI. The CDR3 here is CASSFLQGLEQYF. CDR3 in DNA: TGTGCCAGCAGTTTCCTACAGGGGTTGGAGCAGTACTTC.

This clone has a single count. The chain couples TRBV5-6 to TRBJ1-2; 10 bases fit TRBD1. This CDR3 has 15 amino acids. Unmatched junction bases numbered 6, after V lost 4 bases and J lost 3 bases. Germline loops: CDR1 SGHDT, CDR2 YYEEEE. The CDR3 loop is CASSQFGTGDYGYTF. The DNA of the CDR3 is TGTGCCAGCAGCCAGTTTGGGACAGGGGACTATGGCTACACCTTC.